Listed below are T cell receptor beta chains from one sample, sequenced in a study of shared clonotypes between healthy human individuals. TCRdb's copy holds only in-frame clones and misses some; the assay was immunoSEQ multiplex PCR. Here the sample spans 800,000 to 1,200,000 clones, 75% to 85% being singletons. Sequenced material: memory CD4+ T cells from PBMCs. The receptors shown here come from a man between 18 and 29 years old in good health. Some clones in this sample may be carry-over from other donors' samples. Both conserved end residues are part of each CDR3. D genes are given only for firm matches.

j_gene: TRBJ1-3
v_gene: TRBV14
d_gene: -
CDR3aa: CASSQDPGLRNTIYF

j_gene: TRBJ1-4
v_gene: TRBV2
d_gene: -
CDR3aa: CASNQGMREKLFF

j_gene: TRBJ1-4
v_gene: TRBV28
d_gene: -
CDR3aa: CASSFMSPATNEKLFF

j_gene: TRBJ2-5
v_gene: TRBV7-9
d_gene: -
CDR3aa: CASSLGLTEETQYF

j_gene: TRBJ2-5
v_gene: TRBV10-3
d_gene: -
CDR3aa: CAISERESSQETQYF

j_gene: TRBJ2-7
v_gene: TRBV7-2
d_gene: TRBD1
CDR3aa: CASNSGTGVNEQYF

j_gene: TRBJ2-4
v_gene: TRBV28
d_gene: TRBD1
CDR3aa: CASSRGQGNIQYF

j_gene: TRBJ2-7
v_gene: TRBV9
d_gene: TRBD2
CDR3aa: CASSVGTSGSSSYEQYF

j_gene: TRBJ2-3
v_gene: TRBV4-2
d_gene: TRBD2
CDR3aa: CASSQVTSGSADTQYF

j_gene: TRBJ2-1
v_gene: TRBV4-1
d_gene: TRBD2
CDR3aa: CASSQAASGIRVSYNEQFF

j_gene: TRBJ1-1
v_gene: TRBV4-1
d_gene: -
CDR3aa: CASSRGESRTEAFF

j_gene: TRBJ2-3
v_gene: TRBV7-2
d_gene: -
CDR3aa: CASSSEGWDTQYF

j_gene: TRBJ2-1
v_gene: TRBV5-4
d_gene: -
CDR3aa: CASSPAGRSGNEQFF

j_gene: TRBJ2-5
v_gene: TRBV5-6
d_gene: -
CDR3aa: CASSVPRGTQYF

j_gene: TRBJ1-2
v_gene: TRBV19
d_gene: TRBD1
CDR3aa: CASSIQGVNYGYTF

j_gene: TRBJ2-7
v_gene: TRBV18
d_gene: -
CDR3aa: CASSPSSSYEQYF

j_gene: TRBJ2-7
v_gene: TRBV6-5
d_gene: -
CDR3aa: CASSYGTGPPGEQYF

j_gene: TRBJ1-3
v_gene: TRBV18
d_gene: TRBD1
CDR3aa: CASSPTGYAGNTIYF

j_gene: TRBJ2-5
v_gene: TRBV30
d_gene: -
CDR3aa: CAWSGGPQETQYF

j_gene: TRBJ2-7
v_gene: TRBV6-1
d_gene: -
CDR3aa: CASLGRYGEQYF

j_gene: TRBJ1-4
v_gene: TRBV6-1
d_gene: -
CDR3aa: CASGTRAGNEKLFF

j_gene: TRBJ2-1
v_gene: TRBV5-1
d_gene: -
CDR3aa: CASSLGGLGVNEQFF

j_gene: TRBJ1-2
v_gene: TRBV19
d_gene: -
CDR3aa: CASSEQGRDGYTF

j_gene: TRBJ2-5
v_gene: TRBV11-2
d_gene: TRBD2
CDR3aa: CASSGTGTSGRAETQYF

j_gene: TRBJ2-7
v_gene: TRBV7-9
d_gene: -
CDR3aa: CASSLGPEGEQYF

j_gene: TRBJ2-5
v_gene: TRBV6-1
d_gene: -
CDR3aa: CASTLQAYQETQYF

j_gene: TRBJ2-7
v_gene: TRBV6-1
d_gene: TRBD1
CDR3aa: CASSERGQGEQYF

j_gene: TRBJ2-3
v_gene: TRBV29-1
d_gene: -
CDR3aa: CSVPRGRGVLDTQYF

j_gene: TRBJ2-7
v_gene: TRBV14
d_gene: -
CDR3aa: CASSRAGQRLEQYF